The clone carrying this T cell receptor beta chain is a singleton in its sample. Its antigen is unidentified. Terminally differentiated effector memory CD45RA+ cells were left out of the naive CD8 fraction, which was CD45RO-negative and positively selected for CCR7. The sample comes from a study of shared clonotypes between healthy human individuals. The study's findings and limits: Expectations were that clonotype sharing among donors would be affected by sequencing depth. Compared with memory subsets, naive subsets generally had larger estimated richness. Large depth notwithstanding, sorted-subset sequencing proved incomplete by rarefaction.

Between the trimmed V and J ends, which lost 5 bases and 1 base, there was a span of 13 bases. The CDR3 is made up of 15 amino acids. CDR1 and CDR2 from the germline V gene are LGHNT and FRNRAP. The data were produced by immunoSEQ multiplex PCR, yet TCRdb's version contains in-frame clones alone and is incomplete. Seen here are about 1.9 million clones, around 93% observed once, and the top ten hold over 1.5%. This clonotype was obtained from a man between 18 and 35 years old in good health. Some clones in this sample may be carry-over from other donors' samples. Sample: naive CD8+ T cells from PBMCs. The gene calls are TRBV12-5 and TRBJ2-3; weak D call: TRBD1 (6 bases). For the CDR3, the DNA is TGTGCTAGTGGTGACTCAGGACAGCGCACAGATACGCAGTATTTT. Its translation is CASGDSGQRTDTQYF.